These 18 T cell receptor beta chains were all obtained from the same sample, sequenced in a study of cytomegalovirus exposure and HLA in healthy donors. Profiling relied on immunoSEQ multiplex PCR, and the TCRdb table lists in-frame clones only, not all of them. The profile shows about 240,000 clones, about 86% of them singletons. Sequenced: PBMCs. The receptors come from a woman aged 30 to 39 in good health and CMV-seropositive.

This clone was counted a single time. The chain combines TRBV6-6 with TRBJ1-4; no clear D gene. Germline assignment: CDR1 MNHNY and CDR2 SVGAGI (reference sequence). V was clipped by 10 bases and J by 5 bases, with 14 bases between them. The CDR3 extends over 13 amino acids. Written as DNA, the CDR3 is TGTGCCACCTGGGGAGGGCCCAATGAAAAACTGTTTTTT. Translating gives CATWGGPNEKLFF.

The V call is TRBV5-1, the J call TRBJ2-2; the match to TRBD2 covers 7 bases. Trimming at V came to 4 bases and at J to 8 bases, leaving 8 bases not matched to a gene. This CDR3 has 14 residues. The V gene's germline CDR1 is SGHRS and CDR2 YFSETQ. DNA of the CDR3: TGCGCCAGCAGCGGAGCGGGAAGGTCGGGGGAGCTGTTTTTT. Protein sequence: CASSGAGRSGELFF.

The rearrangement joins TRBV7-9 to TRBJ2-5, with 12 bases identical to TRBD1. V lost 4 bases and J lost 4; bases outside the gene matches: 7. Looked up from germline, CDR1 is SEHNR and CDR2 is FQNEAQ (reference sequence). This CDR3 contains 16 residues. This CDR3 is CASSWGQGAYSETQYF. For the CDR3, the DNA is TGTGCCAGCAGCTGGGGACAGGGGGCTTATTCAGAGACCCAGTACTTC.

V gene TRBV30 combines with J gene TRBJ1-1; 7 bases map to TRBD1. This CDR3 has 15 amino acids. V was clipped by 0 bases and J by 1 base; unmatched bases: 5. Germline values: CDR1 GTSNPN, CDR2 SVGIG (reference sequence). The CDR3 region is CAWSVPGGSNTEAFF. The CDR3 DNA follows: TGTGCCTGGAGTGTGCCAGGGGGATCGAACACTGAAGCTTTCTTT.

V usage is TRBV15 and J usage is TRBJ1-2, with 7 bases lining up with TRBD1. The V gene's germline CDR1 is LNHNV and CDR2 YYDKDF (reference sequence). This CDR3 is built from 13 residues. The ends lost 4 bases at V and 3 bases at J; junction bases unmatched: 2. The CDR3 DNA follows: TGTGCCACCAGCAAGGGGGCTGACTATGGCTACACCTTC. Protein product: CATSKGADYGYTF.

The rearrangement links TRBV5-5 to TRBJ1-4; tentative D call: TRBD1 (6 bases). V lost 7 bases and J lost 13, with 14 bases in between. The CDR3 runs 11 residues. CDR1 is SGHKS and CDR2 is YYEKEE in the germline V gene (reference sequence). CDR3 in DNA: TGTGCCAGCGGACCTCAAGGGGGACTGTTTTTT. This sequence encodes CASGPQGGLFF.

The V gene is TRBV7-9, the J gene TRBJ2-3; 13 positions match TRBD2. Unmatched junction bases numbered 12, after V lost 5 bases and J lost 1 base. The germline V gene has CDR1 SEHNR and CDR2 FQNEAQ (reference sequence). The CDR3 runs to 19 residues. CDR3 loop: CASSKGLAGKARGTDTQYF. The CDR3 DNA reads as TGTGCCAGCAGCAAGGGACTAGCGGGAAAAGCCCGAGGCACAGATACGCAGTATTTT.

The chain employs TRBV5-1 and TRBJ2-5; TRBD2 matches at 8 bases. Germline V CDR1 and CDR2: SGHRS, YFSETQ. The V and J ends lost 4 bases and 5 bases, in that order; junction bases with no gene match: 4. This CDR3 spans 13 amino acids. CDR3: CASSPPGGETQYF. The CDR3 DNA is TGCGCCAGCAGCCCGCCGGGGGGGGAGACCCAGTACTTC.

The chain links TRBV19 to TRBJ1-2, with a tentative D call TRBD1 (6 bases). The germline V gene has CDR1 LNHDA and CDR2 SQIVND (reference sequence). Trimming took 11 bases from V and 2 from J, leaving 21 bases between them. The CDR3 length is 15 residues. The CDR3 DNA is TGTGCCTCCTACGGTACAGGGACACGAAACTATGGCTACACCTTC. Amino acids: CASYGTGTRNYGYTF. Drawing the rest from reference TRBV19 and TRBJ1-2, the complete variable domain is DGGITQSPKYLFRKEGQNVTLSCEQNLNHDAMYWYRQDPGQGLRLIYYSQIVNDFQKGDIAEGYSVSREKKESFPLTVTSAQKNPTAFYLCASYGTGTRNYGYTFGSGTRLTVV.

This chain connects TRBV13 to TRBJ1-4; 9 bases fit TRBD1. The length of the CDR3 is 18 residues. Germline lookup yields CDR1 PRHDT and CDR2 FYEKMQ (reference sequence). Unmatched junction bases numbered 14, after V lost 4 bases and J lost 5 bases. The CDR3 region is CASSSTHGTGLTNEKLFF. CDR3 sequence (DNA): TGTGCCAGCAGCTCCACCCACGGGACAGGGCTCACGAATGAAAAACTGTTTTTT.

The chain links TRBV9 to TRBJ1-2; tentatively, D is TRBD1 (5 bases). The CDR3 covers 15 residues. Germline assignment: CDR1 SGDLS and CDR2 YYNGEE. V shed 4 bases and J shed 0 bases, with 13 bases lying between them. This CDR3 is CASSTDTTTNYGYTF. CDR3 coding DNA: TGTGCCAGCAGCACGGACACCACCACTAACTATGGCTACACCTTC.

Turning to this clone: The junction differs from germline at one of its ends, possibly a read error. This rearrangement joins TRBV27 to TRBJ2-7; 7 bases fit TRBD1. This CDR3 is 17 amino acids long. Germline CDR1 MNHEY, CDR2 SMNVEV (reference sequence). The CDR3 DNA reads TGTGCCAGCAATTTACGTTGGGACAGATGGGGTTCCCACGAGCAGTACTTC. Translation gives CASNLRWDRWGSHEQYF.

This clone was counted between two and nine times. The genes are TRBV4-1 and TRBJ1-2; TRBD1 agrees at 8 bases. V trimming: 0 bases; J trimming: 5 bases; junction bases outside the gene matches: 5. This CDR3 comprises 15 residues. Per the germline V gene, CDR1 is MGHRA and CDR2 is YSYEKL. CDR3 protein: CASSQEWGQDYGYTF. The CDR3 coding sequence is TGCGCCAGCAGCCAAGAGTGGGGACAGGATTATGGCTACACCTTC.

This sequence joins TRBV30 and TRBJ2-6; D is uncertain. V lost 5 bases to trimming and J lost 0 bases, with 5 bases between them. Germline values: CDR1 GTSNPN, CDR2 SVGIG (reference sequence). This CDR3 spans 13 amino acids. CDR3 residues: CAWVISGANVLTF. For the CDR3, the DNA is TGTGCCTGGGTTATCTCTGGGGCCAACGTCCTGACTTTC. The variable domain in full, with the rest retrieved from reference TRBV30 and TRBJ2-6, is SQTIHQWPATLVQPVGSPLSLECTVEGTSNPNLYWYRQAAGRGLQLLFYSVGIGQISSEVPQNLSASRPQDRQFILSSKKLLLSDSGFYLCAWVISGANVLTFGAGSRLTVL.

The chain employs TRBV10-3 and TRBJ1-1; maybe TRBD1 (5 bases). The CDR3 is 14 amino acids. V shed 6 bases and J shed 11 bases, with 22 bases lying between them. Germline V gene sequence: CDR1 ENHRY, CDR2 SYGVKD. The CDR3 loop is CAISPGGNPQGAFF. The CDR3 nucleotides are TGTGCCATCAGCCCTGGGGGGAACCCTCAAGGGGCTTTCTTT.

This clone is a singleton in its sample. V gene TRBV27 combines with J gene TRBJ1-2; D might be TRBD1 (6 bases). Germline loops: CDR1 MNHEY, CDR2 SMNVEV (reference sequence). This CDR3 spans 15 amino acids. Deletions cut 6 bases from V and 4 bases from J, with 18 bases between. DNA for the CDR3: TGTGCCAGCAGCCCAACAGGGACCTCGATCTATGGCTACACCTTC. Translated: CASSPTGTSIYGYTF.

V is TRBV19 and J is TRBJ2-7, with a possible D match to TRBD2 (7 bases). Germline V gene data show CDR1 as LNHDA and CDR2 as SQIVND (reference sequence). V was clipped by 0 bases and J by 2 bases, with 11 bases between them. The CDR3 runs 15 residues. CDR3 protein: CASSIDLGGPYEQYF. The CDR3 region has the DNA TGTGCCAGTAGTATAGACCTGGGGGGGCCCTACGAGCAGTACTTC.

This chain joins TRBV13 and TRBJ2-3, with a weak D call TRBD1 (6 bases). This CDR3 region has 15 residues. The V gene lost 3 bases and the J gene lost 1 base, with 11 bases spanning the gap. Per germline, CDR1 PRHDT and CDR2 FYEKMQ (reference sequence). The CDR3 sequence: CASSFGQLRTDTQYF. The CDR3 bases are TGTGCCAGCAGCTTTGGACAGCTTCGCACAGATACGCAGTATTTT.